This is a list of T cell receptor beta chains from one sample in a study of vaccination and CD4 T cells after COVID-19. These receptors' antigens are unknown. TCRdb re-derived calls from the PCR reads in MiXCR, one entry per CDR3 protein. The sample has roughly 6,500 distinct CDR3 sequences; around a third are singletons. The sequenced sample consisted of CD4+ T cells from blood, cultured in vitro. The receptor source for this set is a human donor in good health. CDR3s include the opening cysteine and the closing phenylalanine or tryptophan. The order of the fields is D gene, V gene, J gene, clone size, CDR3 length, CDR3 protein, CDR3 DNA. D genes are given only for firm matches. Size is stated for part of the rows, as once, few or many counts, or as a class when the clone is expanded.

TRBD1,TRBV7-8,TRBJ1-6,.,18,CASSRSTGGKFKSPPLHF,TGTGCCAGCAGCCGATCGACAGGGGGCAAATTTAAGAGCCCACCCCTCCACTTT
.,TRBV6-1,TRBJ2-5,.,18,CASSDRSGGREAGGTQYF,TGTGCCAGCAGTGATCGTTCGGGTGGAAGAGAAGCCGGTGGGACCCAGTACTTC
.,TRBV11-3,TRBJ2-3,.,13,CASSTGNTDTQYF,TGTGCCAGCAGCACAGGGAACACAGATACGCAGTATTTT
.,TRBV19,TRBJ2-7,.,14,CASSVDDRPYEQYF,TGTGCCAGTAGTGTAGACGACAGGCCTTACGAGCAGTACTTC
TRBD1,TRBV19,TRBJ2-5,.,14,CASSGTGTGQTQYF,TGTGCCAGTAGTGGAACCGGGACAGGGCAGACCCAGTACTTC
TRBD2,TRBV20-1,TRBJ2-7,.,15,CSATRLAGASYEQYF,TGCAGTGCTACCCGACTAGCGGGGGCCTCCTACGAGCAGTACTTC
TRBD2,TRBV19,TRBJ2-5,few,13,CASRVAGTETQYF,TGTGCCAGTAGGGTAGCGGGGACAGAGACCCAGTACTTC
.,TRBV24-1,TRBJ1-5,.,14,CATSDSDSLQPQHF,TGTGCCACCAGTGATTCGGACAGCCTTCAGCCCCAGCATTTT
.,TRBV19,TRBJ2-4,.,14,CASRSGGEENIQYF,TGTGCCAGTAGGTCAGGGGGGGAGGAAAACATTCAGTACTTC
.,TRBV28,TRBJ1-4,.,15,CASRIPQGGFEKLFF,TGTGCCAGCAGAATCCCACAGGGTGGATTTGAAAAACTGTTTTTT
.,TRBV7-2,TRBJ1-6,.,16,CASSFRSWPDDSPLHF,TGTGCCAGCAGCTTTCGCTCTTGGCCGGATGATTCACCCCTCCACTTT
TRBD1,TRBV3-1,TRBJ1-2,.,15,CASRQTGIQPYGYTF,TGTGCCAGCAGGCAGACAGGGATTCAACCTTATGGCTACACCTTC
.,TRBV12-3/TRBV12-4,TRBJ1-2,.,16,CASSFASGQGYYGYTF,TGTGCCAGCAGTTTCGCTTCTGGGCAGGGCTACTATGGCTACACCTTC
TRBD1,TRBV7-2,TRBJ1-1,.,14,CASSATGLNTEAFF,TGTGCCAGCAGCGCGACAGGGCTGAACACTGAAGCTTTCTTT
TRBD2,TRBV7-3,TRBJ2-2,medium-sized,14,CASSRGGDTGELFF,TGTGCCAGCAGCCGGGGGGGCGATACCGGGGAGCTGTTTTTT
.,TRBV19,TRBJ2-1,few,16,CASSIEEGYPYNEQFF,TGTGCCAGTAGTATAGAGGAGGGGTATCCCTACAATGAGCAGTTCTTC
.,TRBV6-1,TRBJ2-7,.,11,CASSERGEQYF,TGTGCCAGCAGTGAACGGGGGGAGCAGTACTTC
.,TRBV2,TRBJ1-2,.,13,CASSDPGTQGYTF,TGTGCCAGCAGTGATCCCGGGACGCAAGGCTACACCTTC
.,TRBV19,TRBJ2-7,.,14,CASSVGGPSYEQYF,TGTGCCAGCTCCGTTGGGGGGCCCTCCTACGAGCAGTACTTC
TRBD1,TRBV6-5,TRBJ2-3,.,15,CASSYTGQNTDTQYF,TGTGCCAGCAGTTACACGGGACAGAACACAGATACGCAGTATTTT
.,TRBV7-9,TRBJ1-3,once,14,CASSPGPEGNTIYF,TGCGCCAGCAGCCCGGGACCGGAAGGAAACACCATATATTTT
TRBD1,TRBV6-1,TRBJ1-3,.,15,CASTDRARSGNTIYF,TGTGCCAGCACCGACAGGGCCAGGTCTGGAAACACCATATATTTT
.,TRBV11-2,TRBJ1-6,.,14,CASSLVENNSPLHF,TGTGCCAGCAGCTTAGTAGAGAATAATTCACCCCTCCACTTT
.,TRBV10-2,TRBJ2-5,.,20,CASSGRPSTRGALGLETQYF,TGCGCCAGCAGTGGCCGCCCGTCGACACGGGGGGCGCTCGGCCTAGAGACCCAGTACTTC
.,TRBV30,TRBJ1-2,.,12,CAWSGGAGSYTF,TGTGCCTGGTCCGGGGGGGCGGGTAGCTACACCTTC
.,TRBV10-1,TRBJ2-4,.,19,CASSAYINDGDLAKNIQYF,TGCGCCAGCAGCGCGTACATTAATGACGGAGACCTAGCCAAAAACATTCAGTACTTC
TRBD2,TRBV6-2/TRBV6-3,TRBJ2-5,few,16,CASSYSSGEHQETQYF,TGTGCCAGCAGTTACTCGAGCGGGGAGCACCAAGAGACCCAGTACTTC
.,TRBV7-2,TRBJ1-1,few,15,CASSFQPGGDTEAFF,TGTGCCAGCAGCTTTCAACCCGGGGGCGACACTGAAGCTTTCTTT
TRBD1,TRBV29-1,TRBJ1-1,few,15,CSVLGQGAFRTEAFF,TGCAGCGTCCTCGGACAGGGGGCGTTTCGGACTGAAGCTTTCTTT
TRBD1,TRBV6-1,TRBJ1-1,few,14,CASSKDRGRTEAFF,TGTGCCAGCAGTAAGGACAGGGGGAGGACTGAAGCTTTCTTT
.,TRBV7-2,TRBJ1-6,.,15,CASNLVNTDNSPLHF,TGTGCCAGCAACTTAGTAAACACGGATAATTCACCCCTCCACTTT